This T cell receptor beta chain was observed in a study of shared clonotypes between healthy human individuals. Overall study: There were three CD4 naive, three CD4 memory, two CD8 naive and one CD8 memory plates per donor. Study-level findings and limits: Naive subsets, compared against memory subsets, generally had larger estimated richness values.

Among the donors, all were Caucasian adults who lived in Nashville, Tennessee. TCRdb's copy holds only in-frame clones and misses some; the assay was immunoSEQ multiplex PCR. The sample consists of about 1,500,000 clones, roughly 96% of them appearing once. Of note for this clone: What it binds is not known.

The germline V gene has CDR1 SGHAT and CDR2 FQNNGV. CDR3 size: 15 residues. Trimming shortened V by 0 bases and J by 2 bases, and 9 bases separated the two germline ends. V is TRBV11-2 and J is TRBJ2-3; D gene uncertain. The sequence was obtained from a man younger than 45 in good health. The sample comprised naive CD4+ T cells sorted from blood. The subset here: CD45RA+ positively selected. CDR3 nucleotide sequence: TGTGCCAGCAGCTTAGATCCGGTGGACACAGATACGCAGTATTTT. Amino acids: CASSLDPVDTDTQYF. Using reference TRBV11-2 and TRBJ2-3 for the parts outside the CDR3, the full variable domain is EAGVAQSPRYKIIEKRQSVAFWCNPISGHATLYWYQQILGQGPKLLIQFQNNGVVDDSQLPKDRFSAERLKGVDSTLKIQPAKLEDSAVYLCASSLDPVDTDTQYFGPGTRLTVL.